This section outlines one T cell receptor (beta chain) sequence together with its context. Sequencing used immunoSEQ multiplex PCR; TCRdb keeps in-frame clones, though not all of them. The data show fewer than 300,000 clones, around 84% seen once. This record belongs to a study of blood T cell repertoires in COVID-19. This study enrolled people aged 18 to 89 from about two dozen US geographic areas. The CDR3 is made up of 15 amino acids. J gave up 7 bases and V 4 bases, and 10 bases lay outside the gene matches. Germline CDR1 and CDR2: MDHEN and SYDVKM. The sequence was collected from a man aged 40-49 years who had been exposed to COVID-19. The sequencing sample was made of PBMCs or T cells enriched from blood (not recorded which). The chain combines TRBV28 with TRBJ1-5; 7 bases are a match to TRBD1. Here the CDR3 reads CASSSLGQVGQPQHF. CDR3 coding DNA: TGTGCCAGCAGTTCGCTCGGACAGGTTGGCCAGCCCCAGCATTTT. Full variable domain (missing parts from reference TRBV28 and TRBJ1-5): DVKVTQSSRYLVKRTGEKVFLECVQDMDHENMFWYRQDPGLGLRLIYFSYDVKMKEKGDIPEGYSVSREKKERFSLILESASTNQTSMYLCASSSLGQVGQPQHFGDGTRLSIL.